Described below is a single TCR beta chain sequence and its context. As yet, its antigen is unknown. The data were obtained in a study of OX40 agonist ivuxolimab in advanced cancers. Study-wide background: Prior checkpoint blockade (anti-PD-1, anti-PD-L1 or anti-CTLA-4) was permitted; 40% had it.

The assay was immunoSEQ multiplex PCR, and TCRdb's table has in-frame clones only and misses some. The data contain 65,000 to 75,000 clones, around nine tenths of them singletons. The study, taken as a whole, reports: CD8+ T cells averaged more expanded clones than CD4+. Among patients with partial responses at 0.1-3.0 mg/kg, clonal expansion was among the lowest.

Germline-derived CDR1 and CDR2 are SGHTA and FQGNSA. V was cut by 4 bases and J by 6 bases, with 15 bases left in between. CDR3 length: 15 amino acids. The chain has TRBV7-2 and TRBJ1-4, with a possible D match to TRBD1 (5 bases). This receptor was identified in an adult with an advanced solid tumor such as melanoma, head and neck, liver or kidney cancer. The input for sequencing was CD4+ or CD8+ T cells sorted from blood, taken in a trial of the OX40 agonist ivuxolimab. The CDR3 sequence is CASSSGGGVYEKLFF. CDR3 nucleotides: TGTGCCAGCAGCTCAGGTGGGGGAGTATATGAAAAACTGTTTTTT.